Each of the 3 T cell receptor beta chains below was sequenced from the same sample in a study of CD8+CD57+ T cells in acquired aplastic anemia. The study profiled TCR beta VDJ and CDR3 using genomic DNA as template. TCRdb fed the reads into MiXCR, producing one record per CDR3 protein. The sample has about 140,000 distinct CDR3 sequences, roughly two fifths seen once. Input material: sorted CD4+, CD8+, or CD8+CD57+ T cells (not recorded which) from PBMCs. The source of these receptors is a human donor in good health, serving as a control.

This clonotype was detected ten times or more. The chain couples TRBV24-1 to TRBJ2-3; D possibly corresponds to TRBD2 (7 bases). V was pared by 5 bases and J by 6 bases, with 17 bases between. The CDR3 consists of 15 residues. The V gene's germline CDR1 is KGHDR and CDR2 SFDVKD. CDR3 amino acids: CATSVPGGHGDTQYF. In DNA form, the CDR3 reads TGTGCCACCAGTGTACCCGGGGGGCATGGCGATACGCAGTATTTT.

This chain links TRBV14 with TRBJ1-1; D ambiguous. CDR1 SGHDN and CDR2 FVKESK come from the germline V gene. Trimming took off 0 bases at V and 1 base at J, with 9 bases between the two ends. This CDR3 has 15 residues. CDR3 nucleotide sequence: TGTGCCAGCAGCCAAGACATTAGAGCGAACACTGAAGCTTTCTTT. Amino acid sequence: CASSQDIRANTEAFF.

This rearrangement joins TRBV2 to TRBJ1-2, with a possible D match to TRBD1 (5 bases). With 6 bases removed from V and 8 bases from J, the gap between germline ends came to 19 bases. This CDR3 is built from 14 residues. Germline V gene data show CDR1 as SNHLY and CDR2 as FYNNEI. The CDR3 is CASRDTGTGQGYTF. The DNA for the CDR3 is TGTGCCAGCAGGGACACCGGGACCGGGCAGGGCTACACCTTC.